The following is a T cell receptor (beta chain) sequence with its context. This clonotype was recorded many times. The clone's antigen remains unknown. No base quality information exists; no much larger clone differs at one position. This sample is part of a study of human T cells and chemical hapten exposure (dated by TCRdb to the early 2020s). The study in broad terms: For sensitization, 2% DPC in acetone was applied to a 2 cm by 2 cm area of upper inner arm skin. Weekly therapeutic DPC doses were additionally applied to the scalp of patients throughout the roughly 25-week study period. Patch testing on the upper back used Finn chambers containing 0.01% DPC, with scoring done after 6 days according to International Contact Dermatitis Research Group standards. The patient cohort, mostly female, included alopecia areata with under or over 50% scalp involvement, alopecia totalis and alopecia universalis. Libraries were pooled for sequencing, and per-sample TCR yields varied mainly because of small differences in library volumes within the pool. In alopecia patients, the study followed how the peripheral blood TCR repertoire changed in vivo over primary and secondary sensitization to diphenylcyclopropenone (DPC), a hapten. Blood was sampled from patients pre-sensitization (week 0) and at 2, 6 and about 24 weeks after DPC sensitization. Blood for TCR sequencing was provided by twenty-nine alopecia patients at one to four time points (pre-sensitization, 2, 6 and 24 weeks).

Library creation used RACE. Instrument on record: NextSeq 500. Library preparation attached unique molecular identifiers to individual cDNA molecules for quantitative, reproducible TCR counting. For every blood RNA sample, sequencing covered both the TCR alpha and TCR beta chains. The source study handled its data this way. Samples had a median of 95,638 TCRs, with a range from 23,224 to 690,600. V, J and CDR3 annotation of the TCR reads was performed with the Decombinator software suite. To make PS versus PT1 abundance plots, every sample was subsampled to the same number of TCRs (28,000). TCRs were defined as expanded if absent before sensitization and observed at least eight times at the 2-week time point. TCRdb applied fastp at Q25 and MiXCR to the public reads, then kept only in-frame beta chains. When rows share a CDR3 protein, they turn into one entry using the most common DNA and genes. TCRdb's processing, not the study's, gives the V and J calls here. Within this sample are a few hundred thousand distinct CDR3 sequences, with roughly 7.7% of them counted one time only. The ten largest clonotypes hold 0.9% to 1.5% of the sample.

Trimming at the junction amounts to 1 base on V and 4 bases on J, and the germline ends lie 20 bases apart. CDR1 and CDR2, looked up from the germline V gene, are SGHTA and FQGNSA. The CDR3 spans 18 residues, from the cysteine through the phenylalanine. Only the CDR3 part of the read is kept: 54 bases, read in frame from the first base. In the paper's terms, the time point label means: pre-sensitization, week 0. The sample's treatment or condition, from its label and the paper: therapeutic diphenylcyclopropenone sensitization with weekly scalp DPC. Blood at each patch-test visit was drawn before the patch test was applied. Patients were considered eligible if aged 18 to 70, diagnosed with alopecia and deemed suitable for DPC therapy, and patients were excluded if pregnant. Total RNA was extracted from unfractionated whole blood collected in Tempus Blood RNA tubes. Overall study outcomes, separate from this receptor: DPC sensitization did not change the number of TCRs with a frequency above 1 in 1000, and there was no evidence of changes in global repertoire structure. After repeated subsampling, changes were observed in the strength of the expansion versus patch-test correlation and in the threshold at which the correlation became significant. Alopecia, a presumed autoimmune disease, was present in all patients, so the immune response of the patients might differ from that of healthy individuals. Expanded TCRs formed significantly more large CDR3 similarity clusters than pre-sensitization or healthy control sets, consistent with antigen-driven responses. Patch test score was positively correlated with the number of PT1 expanded TCRs, with significance at thresholds 8, 16 and 32 but not at 4.

Recombination linked TRBV7-2 to TRBJ1-5, with a weak D call of TRBD1 (5 bases match). The receptor comes from a man younger than 35 with alopecia areata. Some clones in this sample may be carry-over from other donors' samples. The material sequenced was whole blood, taken in connection with sensitization to the hapten diphenylcyclopropenone (DPC). For the CDR3, the sequence is CASSLGQGQGGGNQPQHF. The sequenced DNA is TGTGCCAGCAGCTTAGGGCAAGGTCAGGGCGGGGGGAATCAGCCCCAGCATTTT.